This TCR beta chain was sequenced for a study of cytomegalovirus exposure and HLA in healthy donors. General study results and limits: Common viral pathogens seemed to be connected with several of the most significant clusters, according to a later analysis. Rarity marked most TCR sequences, yet some public TCRs occurred in many donors. Reported performance of the classifier showed diagnosis of cytomegalovirus status with high specificity and sensitivity.

This PCR relied on a set of 60 Vbeta primers and 13 Jbeta primers. Data came from immunoSEQ multiplex PCR; TCRdb stores just in-frame clones and leaves some out. This sample yields 190,000 or so clones, of which 79% are seen a single time; less than 2% belongs to the top ten. About this clone itself: Its antigen is undetermined.

Trimming took 7 bases from V and 6 from J, leaving 15 bases between them. Germline CDR1 reads MNHNY; CDR2 reads SVGAGI (reference sequence). The length of the CDR3 is 13 residues. The sequence derives from a girl between 5 and 17 years old in good health and CMV-seropositive. The genes are TRBV6-6 and TRBJ1-1, with D perhaps TRBD1 (5 bases). Sequencing input: PBMCs. The CDR3 region has the DNA TGTGCCAGCACCCGATGGGGGGGTGCTGAAGCTTTCTTT. The encoded protein is CASTRWGGAEAFF.